This record covers a single T cell receptor (beta chain). The sample holds many counts of this clonotype. Its antigen remains undetermined. Base qualities are not provided; no much larger clone lies one nucleotide away. This record comes from a study of T-cell memory formation after mild COVID-19 (dated by TCRdb to about 2021). Turning to the overall study: TCR sequence clusters from the two donors were found to be largely donor specific. In two donors, T-cell clones that expanded and contracted after mild COVID-19 were followed by sequencing TCRalpha and TCRbeta repertoires longitudinally. Two young, previously healthy adult volunteers, one female and one male, were included in the cohort. Overall study results and their limits: The study covered only a couple of mild cases, and larger cohorts including severe cases with pre-infection samples were considered necessary. Some responding clones were detected in pre-infection memory, suggesting pre-existing cross-reactive memory T cells joined the SARS-CoV-2 response. The second-wave clones that peaked on day 37 were not confirmed to be SARS-CoV-2 specific. Balanced CD4/CD8 phenotypes were observed for clones contracting from day 15 to 85, whereas a bias towards CD4+ was observed for a second wave of clones expanding from day 15 to 37. Contracting CD4+ clones were found mainly in CM and EM memory subsets, while CD8+ clones were enriched in EMRA.

CDR1 and CDR2, looked up from the germline V gene (reference sequence), are SEHNR and FQNEAQ. A distance of 9 bases separates the germline ends of V and J, which lose 1 base and 2 bases respectively. Counted from cysteine to phenylalanine, this CDR3 has 15 amino acids. Only the CDR3 part of the read is kept: 45 bases, read in frame from the first base. Sequencing used an Illumina NovaSeq 6000. Using 5'RACE with constant-segment primers, TCRalpha and TCRbeta cDNA libraries were constructed, with sample barcodes and unique molecular identifiers added in the process. Trizol reagent was used to extract RNA from every sample. Amplification of the libraries took two PCR steps, and the second step added a second sample barcode plus Illumina TruSeq adapters. Libraries were sequenced on an Illumina NovaSeq with 2 x 150 bp paired-end reads. On the authors' methods: The reads were demultiplexed and collapsed into UMI-guided consensus sequences using migec v1.2.7. With mixcr v2.1.11, UMI consensuses were aligned to TRA and TRB V and J templates and assembled into clonotypes. Expanded or contracted clonotypes were those called significant by both edgeR and NoisET, with noise models trained on biological replicates. For edgeR calls, a false discovery rate-adjusted p below 0.01 and a log2 fold-change threshold of 1 were applied. As an exploratory analysis of dynamics, PCA with hierarchical clustering was applied to max-normalized trajectories of the 1000 most abundant clonotypes. Separately sequenced CD4+ and CD8+ repertoires were used to assign the CD4 or CD8 phenotype of responding clones. Using fastp trimming at Q25 and MiXCR clonotype assembly, TCRdb reanalyzed the public sequencing data and kept in-frame beta chains. Rows with a matching CDR3 protein are joined into one entry that keeps the most common DNA and genes. Here the V and J calls rest on TCRdb's processing, not on the authors' analysis. The sample records fewer than 150,000 distinct CDR3 sequences, roughly 6.2% of which are singletons. Roughly 2% of the sample is taken by the ten largest.

Ficoll-Paque density gradient centrifugation was the method used to isolate PBMCs. The specimen was PBMCs or a T cell subset sorted from them (not recorded which). This clonotype was sampled from an adult woman who had mild COVID-19 (a few samples of this study predate the infection). The sample titles of this study are shuffled in the database, so cell type and time point are left out; the donor was told from shared clones. This sequence uses TRBV7-9 and TRBJ2-1; TRBD2 is a possible D gene, resting on 6 matching bases. The CDR3 here reads CASSLDGLTYNEQFF. The nucleotides are TGTGCCAGCAGCTTAGACGGACTAACCTACAATGAGCAGTTCTTC.